A single sample is the source of the 20 T cell receptor beta chains below, sequenced in a study of blood T cells in healthy people across ages. A second PCR, run for roughly 7 to 12 cycles, used a sample-barcoded 5' primer plus a J-beta primer mix. One entry per CDR3 protein, called by TCRdb with MiXCR from the 5' RACE reads. This sample has hundreds of thousands of distinct CDR3 sequences, with around a quarter found just once. These data were likewise used in another study, on T cells of mothers and their children.

The material sequenced was blood. Every receptor here comes from a boy aged 2 to 9 in good health.

The genes are TRBV3-1 and TRBJ2-5; 7 bases line up with TRBD2. In germline, CDR1 is LGHDT, CDR2 YNNKEL (reference sequence). With V trimmed by 5 bases and J by 6 bases, 9 bases remained unmatched. This CDR3 has 14 amino acids. CDR3 nucleotide sequence: TGTGCCAGCAGCGGACTAGAACTTTATAAGACCCAGTACTTC. This encodes CASSGLELYKTQYF.

The V call is TRBV5-1, the J call TRBJ2-7; the match to TRBD1 covers 7 bases. CDR3 length: 14 amino acids. The J segment lost 3 bases and the V segment lost 3 bases, leaving 6 bases of the junction unmatched. In germline, CDR1 is SGHRS, CDR2 YFSETQ. In DNA form, the CDR3 reads TGCGCCAGCAGCTCGACAGGGCTGCTCTACGAGCAGTACTTC. Its protein product is CASSSTGLLYEQYF.

The rearrangement uses TRBV7-2 and TRBJ2-1; 9 bases line up with TRBD2. Gene TRBJ2-7 matches the end of the DNA better, so the J call may be wrong. The CDR3 is made up of 15 amino acids. Germline V lookup: CDR1 SGHTA, CDR2 FQGNSA. The CDR3 spells CASSLDGGGAYEQYF. CDR3 DNA sequence: TGTGCCAGCAGCTTAGATGGCGGGGGGGCGTACGAGCAGTACTTC.

The V gene is TRBV20-1, the J gene TRBJ2-1; 11 bases agree with TRBD2. J lost 3 bases, V lost 4 bases, and 2 bases had no gene match. The CDR3 runs 14 residues. Germline V CDR1 and CDR2: DFQATT, SNEGSKA (reference sequence). The CDR3 sequence: CSATTSGGYNEQFF. Here the CDR3 DNA reads TGCAGTGCTACAACTAGCGGGGGCTACAATGAGCAGTTCTTC.

The chain couples TRBV29-1 to TRBJ1-2; tentatively, D is TRBD1 (5 bases). The V and J ends lost 5 bases and 5 bases respectively, with 15 bases between them. Germline lookup yields CDR1 SQVTM and CDR2 ANQGSEA. The CDR3 has 13 amino acids. CDR3: CSVPAGVGYGYTF. In DNA form, the CDR3 reads TGCAGCGTTCCGGCGGGGGTGGGGTATGGCTACACCTTC. Complete variable domain (other parts from reference TRBV29-1 and TRBJ1-2): SAVISQKPSRDICQRGTSLTIQCQVDSQVTMMFWYRQQPGQSLTLIATANQGSEATYESGFVIDKFPISRPNLTFSTLTVSNMSPEDSSIYLCSVPAGVGYGYTFGSGTRLTVV.

This clonotype has just a few counts. The V and J genes are TRBV12-3 or TRBV12-4 and TRBJ1-5; tentative D call: TRBD1 (6 bases). V shed 1 base and J shed 6 bases, with 16 bases lying between them. CDR3 length: 16 residues. CDR3 DNA: TGTGCCAGCAGTTTAGTGCGGTCAGGGGATCCTCAGCCCCAGCATTTT. This sequence encodes CASSLVRSGDPQPQHF.

The V gene is TRBV6-5, the J gene TRBJ2-7, with a possible D match to TRBD2 (5 bases). The germline V and J ends were trimmed by 5 bases and 0 bases, with 14 bases remaining between them. CDR1 MNHEY and CDR2 SVGAGI come from the germline V gene. CDR3 length: 15 residues. CDR3 bases: TGTGCCAGCAGTGCCGGGGTGGCCGCCTCCTACGAGCAGTACTTC. Its translation is CASSAGVAASYEQYF.

This clonotype occurred a few times. V usage is TRBV6-2 or TRBV6-3 and J usage is TRBJ2-7, with unresolved D. CDR3 size: 13 residues. The germline CDR1 and CDR2 sequences are MNHEY and SVGEGT. The ends were cut back, 6 bases at V and 4 bases at J, with 13 bases in the middle. CDR3 in amino acids: CASSPTELYEQYF. For the CDR3, the DNA is TGTGCCAGCAGCCCTACAGAGCTTTACGAGCAGTACTTC.

CDR3 in amino acids: CAISEGGDIAYEQYF. In DNA form, the CDR3 reads TGTGCCATCAGTGAGGGCGGGGACATCGCCTACGAGCAGTACTTC. The gene calls are TRBV10-3 and TRBJ2-7, with D perhaps assigned TRBD1 or TRBD2 (6 bases each). From germline, CDR1 is ENHRY and CDR2 SYGVKD. The germline V and J ends were trimmed by 2 bases and 2 bases, with 13 bases remaining between them. This CDR3 is 15 amino acids long.

This clonotype has at least ten counts. The rearrangement links TRBV5-5 to TRBJ2-5, with 8 bases identical to TRBD1. The CDR3 extends over 14 amino acids. Trimming removed 4 bases from V and 5 bases from J; junction bases left unmatched: 7. The germline gives CDR1 SGHKS, CDR2 YYEKEE (reference sequence). The CDR3 here is CASSKGQGWETQYF. In nucleotides, the CDR3 is TGTGCCAGCAGCAAAGGACAGGGCTGGGAGACCCAGTACTTC.

This chain uses TRBV11-2 with TRBJ2-7; 10 bases are a match to TRBD2. Germline V gene data show CDR1 as SGHAT and CDR2 as FQNNGV. Unmatched junction bases numbered 1, after V lost 0 bases and J lost 2 bases. The CDR3 spans 15 residues. CDR3 region: CASSLEAGGAYEQYF. The CDR3 nucleotides read TGTGCCAGCAGCTTAGAAGCGGGAGGGGCCTACGAGCAGTACTTC.

This clonotype was seen just once. The chain carries TRBV7-9 and TRBJ1-4, with 7 bases that match TRBD1. The CDR3 runs to 15 residues. Germline CDR1 SEHNR, CDR2 FQNEAQ (reference sequence). Losses at the gene ends were 4 bases for V and 7 bases for J; bases not matched to a gene: 9. In nucleotides, the CDR3 is TGTGCCAGCAGCTCTAGGGGGCGCGAGGGTGAAAAACTGTTTTTT. This encodes CASSSRGREGEKLFF.

This sequence joins TRBV5-4 and TRBJ1-6, with a possible D match to TRBD1 (6 bases). Germline lookup yields CDR1 SGHNT and CDR2 YYREEE (reference sequence). V lost 3 bases to trimming and J lost 10 bases, with 14 bases between them. There are 14 residues in the CDR3. CDR3: CASSYMTGSSPLHF. CDR3 sequence (DNA): TGTGCCAGCAGCTATATGACAGGTTCCTCACCCCTCCACTTT.

This rearrangement joins TRBV6-6 to TRBJ2-1; D not resolved. The DNA end lines up better with TRBJ2-7; the J call may be wrong. Germline V gene sequence: CDR1 MNHNY, CDR2 SVGAGI (reference sequence). The CDR3 is 12 residues long. The CDR3 sequence: CASSQSSYEQYV. The DNA for the CDR3 is TGTGCCAGCAGTCAGAGCTCCTACGAGCAGTACGTC.

This clonotype was found a few times. The genes are TRBV27 and TRBJ2-5, with TRBD1 as a possible D gene (6 bases). The CDR3 is 17 residues long. The germline V gene encodes CDR1 MNHEY and CDR2 SMNVEV (reference sequence). Trimming left V 5 bases short and J 5 bases short, with 24 bases between. The CDR3 sequence is CASSIPLRSSGVETQYF. As DNA, the CDR3 is TGTGCCAGCAGTATCCCCCTCCGTTCCTCAGGGGTTGAGACCCAGTACTTC.

A few counts support this clonotype. The V gene is TRBV3-1, the J gene TRBJ1-6; D might be TRBD1 (6 bases). The CDR3 is made up of 14 amino acids. V lost 3 bases and J lost 6, with 9 bases in between. Germline assignment: CDR1 LGHDT and CDR2 YNNKEL (reference sequence). CDR3 DNA: TGTGCCAGCAGCCATCGGACAGTTAATTCACCCCTCCACTTT. Translation gives CASSHRTVNSPLHF.

The J gene is TRBJ2-5, the V gene TRBV20-1; no firm D call. The V end lost 1 base, the J end lost 2 bases, and 11 bases lay between the germline ends. Germline V CDR1 and CDR2: DFQATT, SNEGSKA (reference sequence). This CDR3 has 14 amino acids. Written as DNA, the CDR3 is TGCAGTGCTAGAGGGAACCTGGGACAAGAGACCCAGTACTTC. Its protein product is CSARGNLGQETQYF.

The gene calls are TRBV10-3 and TRBJ1-2; D gene ambiguous. CDR1 and CDR2 from the germline V gene are ENHRY and SYGVKD. The CDR3 consists of 18 residues. The V gene lost 0 bases and the J gene lost 4 bases, with 21 bases spanning the gap. As DNA, the CDR3 is TGTGCCATCAGTGAGTCATTGAGCCGGAACAGACTATTCTATGGCTACACCTTC. It translates to CAISESLSRNRLFYGYTF.

This chain joins TRBV9 and TRBJ1-1, with D unresolved. V was pared by 0 bases and J by 1 base, with 7 bases between. This CDR3 contains 14 residues. The germline V gene has CDR1 SGDLS and CDR2 YYNGEE. CDR3 amino acids: CASSVGRPNTEAFF. CDR3 in DNA: TGTGCCAGCAGCGTAGGAAGACCGAACACTGAAGCTTTCTTT.

This sequence joins TRBV12-3 or TRBV12-4 and TRBJ2-5, with 12 bases that match TRBD2. There are 15 residues in the CDR3. After removal of 5 bases from V and 13 bases from J, the junction contained 14 bases not matched to a gene. The CDR3 here is CASSAGTSGLLELYF. The CDR3 nucleotides are TGTGCCAGCAGTGCAGGGACTAGCGGGCTTCTCGAGCTGTACTTC.